Following are 17 T cell receptor beta chains from one sample sequenced in a study of control samples from healthy donors and cancer patients. Profiled with immunoSEQ multiplex PCR; TCRdb holds only in-frame clones, not every one. The table lists about 110,000 clones, approximately 84% of them singletons. Material for sequencing was blood. The receptor source for this set is a man younger than 30 in good health.

This chain connects TRBV7-2 to TRBJ1-1; D not certain. The V gene's germline CDR1 is SGHTA and CDR2 FQGNSA. V lost 5 bases and J 6 bases, leaving 10 bases between the germline ends. This CDR3 contains 12 residues. The CDR3 region has the DNA TGTGCCAGCAGCCCCGGAAGAGCTGAAGCTTTCTTT. This gives the protein CASSPGRAEAFF. The variable domain in full, completed from reference TRBV7-2 and TRBJ1-1, reads GAGVSQSPSNKVTEKGKDVELRCDPISGHTALYWYRQSLGQGLEFLIYFQGNSAPDKSGLPSDRFSAERTGGSVSTLTIQRTQQEDSAVYLCASSPGRAEAFFGQGTRLTVV.

The chain has TRBV7-2 and TRBJ2-5, with TRBD2 matching 10 bases. The V and J ends lost 4 bases and 4 bases, in that order; junction bases with no gene match: 9. The CDR3 spans 16 residues. CDR1 is SGHTA, CDR2 FQGNSA, per germline. CDR3 nucleotides: TGTGCCAGCAGCTATCGAGGACTAGCGGACGCAGAGACCCAGTACTTC. It codes for CASSYRGLADAETQYF.

The chain recombines TRBV4-2 with TRBJ1-2, with D perhaps matching TRBD1 (6 bases). Germline V gene sequence: CDR1 LGHNA, CDR2 YNFKEQ. Between the trimmed V and J ends, which lost 4 bases and 5 bases, there was a span of 14 bases. The CDR3 runs to 14 residues. The CDR3 nucleotides read TGTGCCAGCAGCCCCTCGGACAGTGGATATGGCTACACCTTC. It is translated as CASSPSDSGYGYTF.

The chain has TRBV13 and TRBJ1-1; weak D call: TRBD1 (6 bases). Germline values: CDR1 PRHDT, CDR2 FYEKMQ (reference sequence). The CDR3 sequence is 15 residues long. V was pared by 3 bases and J by 3 bases, with 14 bases between. CDR3 sequence: CASSLGRQVYTEAFF. For the CDR3, the DNA is TGTGCCAGCAGCTTGGGTAGACAGGTCTACACTGAAGCTTTCTTT.

The CDR3 DNA sequence: TGTGCCAGCAGTGGAGGCAGATTGAACACTGAAGCTTTCTTT. This codes for CASSGGRLNTEAFF. The chain combines TRBV2 with TRBJ1-1; no firm D call. V was pared by 4 bases and J by 0 bases, with 9 bases between. Germline V gene lookup returns CDR1 SNHLY and CDR2 FYNNEI. CDR3 length equals 14 residues. The complete variable domain, with remaining parts taken from reference TRBV2 and TRBJ1-1, reads EPEVTQTPSHQVTQMGQEVILRCVPISNHLYFYWYRQILGQKVEFLVSFYNNEISEKSEIFDDQFSVERPDGSNFTLKIRSTKLEDSAMYFCASSGGRLNTEAFFGQGTRLTVV.

The V call is TRBV25-1, the J call TRBJ1-1; D uncertain. Germline CDR1 MGHDK, CDR2 SYGVNS. The V gene lost 4 bases and the J gene lost 0 bases, with 15 bases spanning the gap. CDR3 length equals 16 residues. CDR3 residues: CASSGEGNFMNTEAFF. Written as DNA, the CDR3 is TGTGCCAGCAGTGGCGAAGGGAATTTTATGAACACTGAAGCTTTCTTT.

This clone was picked up one time. DNA of the CDR3: TGTGCCAGCAGCTCCCACGGGCAGATAAATTCCTACGAGCAGTACTTC. It yields the protein CASSSHGQINSYEQYF. This chain joins TRBV7-8 and TRBJ2-7; D not resolved. CDR1 and CDR2 (germline): SGHVS, FQNEAQ. This CDR3 is 16 amino acids long. With 4 bases removed from V and 1 base from J, the gap between germline ends came to 17 bases.

This chain links TRBV10-2 with TRBJ1-2; 7 nucleotides match TRBD1. Germline V gives CDR1 WSHSY, CDR2 SAAADI. With V trimmed by 4 bases and J by 6 bases, 5 bases remained unmatched. CDR3 length: 13 amino acids. This CDR3 reads CASSVDRVDGYTF. The CDR3 nucleotides read TGCGCCAGCAGTGTCGACAGGGTCGATGGCTACACCTTC.

The chain joins TRBV5-1 to TRBJ2-7, with D perhaps TRBD1 (6 bases). The germline gives CDR1 SGHRS, CDR2 YFSETQ. The ends were cut back, 0 bases at V and 5 bases at J, with 15 bases in the middle. The CDR3 loop spans 15 amino acids. CDR3 residues: CASSLVGRGFDEQYV. CDR3 coding DNA: TGCGCCAGCAGCTTGGTGGGCAGGGGTTTCGACGAGCAGTACGTC.

The chain couples TRBV6-6 to TRBJ2-1, with no clear D. This CDR3 is 12 amino acids long. Germline CDR1 and CDR2: MNHNY and SVGAGI (reference sequence). V was trimmed by 2 bases and J by 12 bases, leaving 11 bases between them. CDR3 nucleotide sequence: TGTGCCAGCAGTTACGACCAGAAAGCGCAGTTCTTC. This translates into CASSYDQKAQFF.

The V gene is TRBV3-1 (or the pseudogene TRBV3-2), the J gene TRBJ1-2; no firm D call. The V end lost 4 bases, the J end lost 8 bases, and 11 bases lay between the germline ends. Germline loops: CDR1 LGHDT, CDR2 YNNKEL (reference sequence). This CDR3 region has 12 residues. The CDR3 sequence is CASSLSAGGYTF. As DNA, the CDR3 is TGTGCCAGCAGCCTCTCGGCGGGGGGCTACACCTTC.

The chain couples TRBV6-5 to TRBJ1-2, with TRBD1 as a possible D gene (5 bases). The CDR3 is made up of 13 amino acids. V gave up 4 bases and J gave up 5 bases, with 11 bases separating them. Germline CDR1 MNHEY, CDR2 SVGAGI. The CDR3 region is CASSLGRSYGYTF. In nucleotides, the CDR3 is TGTGCCAGCAGTTTGGGACGTTCGTATGGCTACACCTTC.

Worth noting for this clone: This specimen includes other DNA sequences encoding the same CDR3. The chain is built from TRBV7-9 and TRBJ1-2, with D unclear. The V gene lost 1 base and the J gene lost 3 bases, with 6 bases spanning the gap. Germline V gene lookup returns CDR1 SEHNR and CDR2 FQNEAQ (reference sequence). This CDR3 region has 13 residues. CDR3 bases: TGTGCCAGCAGCTTAGGGCCCTACTATGGCTACACCTTC. Translation gives CASSLGPYYGYTF.

With regard to this clone: An end of the junction does not agree with germline; a read error may underlie this. The chain joins TRBV20-1 to TRBJ1-4; TRBD1 is a possible D gene (6 bases). The CDR3 contains 11 residues. Germline values: CDR1 DFQATT, CDR2 SNEGSKA (reference sequence). The CDR3 nucleotides are TGCAGTGCTAGAGTGTCGGGGGCCGACCATTTT. This translates into CSARVSGADHF.

The chain uses TRBV6-1 and TRBJ1-4; D remains ambiguous. Trimming shortened V by 2 bases and J by 13 bases, and 14 bases separated the two germline ends. The CDR3 contains 13 residues. CDR1 and CDR2 from the germline V gene are MNHNS and SASEGT. CDR3 loop: CASSEQIPKTLFF. The CDR3 DNA reads as TGTGCCAGCAGTGAACAAATCCCGAAAACACTGTTTTTT.

The rearrangement joins TRBV3-1 (or the pseudogene TRBV3-2) to TRBJ2-2, with 7 bases lining up with TRBD2. Germline V gene lookup returns CDR1 LGHDT and CDR2 YNNKEL (reference sequence). J lost 1 base, V lost 5 bases, and 7 bases had no gene match. This CDR3 is 16 amino acids long. The CDR3 protein is CASSIRGGGNTGELFF. CDR3 sequence (DNA): TGTGCCAGCAGCATCCGTGGCGGGGGGAACACCGGGGAGCTGTTTTTT.

V and J are TRBV7-2 and TRBJ2-3; weak D call: TRBD2 (7 bases). Trimming pared 2 bases from V and 1 base from J, leaving 13 bases between. Germline V gives CDR1 SGHTA, CDR2 FQGNSA. This CDR3 contains 16 residues. Here the CDR3 reads CASSLRGGRRTDTQYF. The CDR3, as DNA: TGTGCCAGCAGCTTAAGGGGGGGGCGGCGCACAGATACGCAGTATTTT.